This TCR beta chain was captured by sequencing in a study of T cells in Graves' hyperthyroidism and ophthalmopathy. The wider study: Specimen type is peripheral blood, collected at initial diagnosis prior to any treatment.

The CDR3 spans 16 residues. Germline V lookup: CDR1 SGHDT, CDR2 YYEEEE. A single count supports this clonotype. Regions amplified from RNA transcripts were the TCR beta CDR3 regions. The TCR CDR3 was amplified in a first-round RT-PCR using the HTBI primer set. TCRdb passed the multiplex PCR reads through MiXCR, listing each CDR3 protein once. In the table there are 550,000 to 600,000 distinct CDR3 sequences, 13% to 15% of which are singletons. This chain links TRBV5-6 with TRBJ2-7, with D perhaps assigned TRBD1 or TRBD2 (5 bases each). Judging by the DNA end, TRBJ2-1 fits better; the J call may be wrong. The origin of this receptor is a woman aged 18-30 years with Graves' ophthalmopathy. The source material was blood. The chain's CDR3 is CASSSWGKRPLYEQFF. The CDR3 DNA reads as TGTGCCAGCAGCTCTTGGGGCAAGCGGCCGCTCTACGAGCAGTTCTTC.